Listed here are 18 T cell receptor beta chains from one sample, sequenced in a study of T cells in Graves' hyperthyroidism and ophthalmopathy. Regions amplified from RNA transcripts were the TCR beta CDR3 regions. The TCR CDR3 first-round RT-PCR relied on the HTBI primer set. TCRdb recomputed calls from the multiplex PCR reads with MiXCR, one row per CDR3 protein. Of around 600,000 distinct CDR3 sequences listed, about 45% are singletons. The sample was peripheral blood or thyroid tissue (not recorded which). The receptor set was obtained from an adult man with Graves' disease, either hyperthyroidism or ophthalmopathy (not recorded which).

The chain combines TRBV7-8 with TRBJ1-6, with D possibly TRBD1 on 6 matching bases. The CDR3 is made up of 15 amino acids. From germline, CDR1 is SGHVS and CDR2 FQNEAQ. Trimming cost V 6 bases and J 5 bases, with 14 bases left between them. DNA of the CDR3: TGTGCCAGCAGTTTAACGGACAGTCATAATTCACCCCTCCACTTT. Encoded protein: CASSLTDSHNSPLHF.

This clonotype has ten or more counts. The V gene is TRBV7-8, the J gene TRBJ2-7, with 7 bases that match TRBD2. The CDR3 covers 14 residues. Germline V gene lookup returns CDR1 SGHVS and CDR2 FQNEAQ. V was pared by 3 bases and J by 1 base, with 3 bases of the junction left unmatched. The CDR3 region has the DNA TGTGCCAGCAGCTTCCGGGACTATTCCTACGAGCAGTACTTC. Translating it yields CASSFRDYSYEQYF.

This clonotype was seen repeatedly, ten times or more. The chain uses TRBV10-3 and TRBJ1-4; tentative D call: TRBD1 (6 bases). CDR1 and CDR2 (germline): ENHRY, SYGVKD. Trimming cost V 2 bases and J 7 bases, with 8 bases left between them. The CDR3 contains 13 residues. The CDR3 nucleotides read TGTGCCATCAGTGAGAACAGGGTTGAAAAACTGTTTTTT. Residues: CAISENRVEKLFF.

CDR3 nucleotide sequence: TGTGCCAGCAGTTTCAGAGGGGTGGTAGGCTATGGCTACACCTTC. Its translation is CASSFRGVVGYGYTF. The rearrangement uses TRBV28 and TRBJ1-2, with a possible D match to TRBD1 (5 bases). From germline, CDR1 is MDHEN and CDR2 SYDVKM. Trimming took 3 bases from V and 4 from J, leaving 15 bases between them. The CDR3 covers 15 residues.

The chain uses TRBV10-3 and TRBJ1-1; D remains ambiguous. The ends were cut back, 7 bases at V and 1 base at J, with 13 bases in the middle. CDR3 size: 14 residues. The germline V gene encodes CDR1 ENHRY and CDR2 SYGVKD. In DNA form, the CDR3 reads TGTGCCATCAAGTTGGCGGGCGAGAACACTGAAGCTTTCTTT. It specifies CAIKLAGENTEAFF.

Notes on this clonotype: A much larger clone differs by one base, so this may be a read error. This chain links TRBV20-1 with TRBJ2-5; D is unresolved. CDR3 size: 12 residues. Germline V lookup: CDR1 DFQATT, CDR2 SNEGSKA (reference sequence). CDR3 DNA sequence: TGCAGTGCTGCACGCGGCCAAGAGACCCAGTGCTTC. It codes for CSAARGQETQCF.

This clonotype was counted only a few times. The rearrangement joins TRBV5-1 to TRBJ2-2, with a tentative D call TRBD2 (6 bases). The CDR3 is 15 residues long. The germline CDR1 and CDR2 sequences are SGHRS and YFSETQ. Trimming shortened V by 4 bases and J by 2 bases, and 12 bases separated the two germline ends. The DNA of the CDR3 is TGCGCCAGCAGCCCGGAGGGTCTAAACACCGGGGAGCTGTTTTTT. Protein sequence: CASSPEGLNTGELFF.

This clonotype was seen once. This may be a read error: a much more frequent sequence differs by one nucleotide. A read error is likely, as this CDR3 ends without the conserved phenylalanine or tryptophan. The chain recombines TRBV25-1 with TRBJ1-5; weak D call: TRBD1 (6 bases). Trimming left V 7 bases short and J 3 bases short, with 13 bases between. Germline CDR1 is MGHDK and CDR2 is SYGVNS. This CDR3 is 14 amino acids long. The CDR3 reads CASTGGPLNQPQHY. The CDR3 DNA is TGTGCCAGCACGGGGGGCCCCCTCAATCAGCCCCAGCATTAT.

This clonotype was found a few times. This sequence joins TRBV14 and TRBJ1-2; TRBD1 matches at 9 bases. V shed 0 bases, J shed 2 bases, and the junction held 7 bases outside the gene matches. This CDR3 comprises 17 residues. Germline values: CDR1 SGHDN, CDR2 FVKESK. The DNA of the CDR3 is TGTGCCAGCAGCCAAGATGGGACAGGGATACTAAACTATGGCTACACCTTC. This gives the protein CASSQDGTGILNYGYTF.

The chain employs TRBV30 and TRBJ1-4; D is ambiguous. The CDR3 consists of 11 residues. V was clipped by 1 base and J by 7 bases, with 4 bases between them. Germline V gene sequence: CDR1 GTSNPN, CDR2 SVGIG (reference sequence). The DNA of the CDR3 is TGTGCCTGGAGTGATGGTGAAAAACTGTTTTTT. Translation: CAWSDGEKLFF.

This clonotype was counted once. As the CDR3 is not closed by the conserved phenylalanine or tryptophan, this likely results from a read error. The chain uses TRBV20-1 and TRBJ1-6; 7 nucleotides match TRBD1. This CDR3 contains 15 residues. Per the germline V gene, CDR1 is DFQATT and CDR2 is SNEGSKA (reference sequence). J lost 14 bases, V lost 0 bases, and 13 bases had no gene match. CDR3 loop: CSARDLRDSHHALHL. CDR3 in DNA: TGCAGTGCTAGAGACTTACGGGACAGTCATCATGCCCTCCACTTA.

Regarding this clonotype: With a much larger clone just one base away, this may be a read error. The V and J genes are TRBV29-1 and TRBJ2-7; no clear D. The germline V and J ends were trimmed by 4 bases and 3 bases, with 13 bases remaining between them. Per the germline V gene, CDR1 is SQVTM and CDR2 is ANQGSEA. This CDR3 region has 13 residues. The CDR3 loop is CSVARDILYEQYF. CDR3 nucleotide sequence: TGCAGCGTTGCCAGAGATATCCTCTACGAGCAGTACTTC.

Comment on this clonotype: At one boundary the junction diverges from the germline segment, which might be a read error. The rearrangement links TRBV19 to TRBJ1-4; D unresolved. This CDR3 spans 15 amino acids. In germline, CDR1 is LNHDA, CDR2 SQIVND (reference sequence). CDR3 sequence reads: CASTRVGRPNEELFF. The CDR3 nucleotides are TGTGCCAGTACCCGTGTGGGTAGGCCTAATGAAGAACTGTTTTTT.

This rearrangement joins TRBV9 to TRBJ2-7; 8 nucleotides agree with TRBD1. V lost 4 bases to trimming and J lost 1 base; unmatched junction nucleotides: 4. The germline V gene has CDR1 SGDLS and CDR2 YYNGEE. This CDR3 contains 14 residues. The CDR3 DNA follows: TGTGCCAGCAGCCACGGACAGGGTTCCTACGAGCAGTACTTC. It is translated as CASSHGQGSYEQYF.

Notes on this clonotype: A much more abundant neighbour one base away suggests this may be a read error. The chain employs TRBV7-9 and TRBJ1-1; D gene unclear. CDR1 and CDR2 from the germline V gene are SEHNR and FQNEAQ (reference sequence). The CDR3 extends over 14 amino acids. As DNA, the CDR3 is TGTGTCAGCACCGAGTATCGGTCGGACACTGAAGCTTTCTTT. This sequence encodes CVSTEYRSDTEAFF. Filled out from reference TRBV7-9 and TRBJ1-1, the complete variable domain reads DTGVSQNPRHKITKRGQNVTFRCDPISEHNRLYWYRQTLGQGPEFLTYFQNEAQLEKSRLLSDRFSAERPKGSFSTLEIQRTEQGDSAMYLCVSTEYRSDTEAFFGQGTRLTVV.

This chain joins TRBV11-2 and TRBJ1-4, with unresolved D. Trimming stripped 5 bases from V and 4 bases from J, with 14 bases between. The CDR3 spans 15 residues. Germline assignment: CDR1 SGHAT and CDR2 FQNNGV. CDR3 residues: CASSAPTGFNEKLFF. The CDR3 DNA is TGTGCCAGCAGCGCCCCGACGGGGTTTAATGAAAAACTGTTTTTT.

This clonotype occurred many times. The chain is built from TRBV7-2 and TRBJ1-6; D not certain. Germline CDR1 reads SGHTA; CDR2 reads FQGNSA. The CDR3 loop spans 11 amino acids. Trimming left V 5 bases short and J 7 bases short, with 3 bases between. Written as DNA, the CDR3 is TGTGCCAGCAGCCAGAATTCACCCCTCCACTTT. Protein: CASSQNSPLHF.

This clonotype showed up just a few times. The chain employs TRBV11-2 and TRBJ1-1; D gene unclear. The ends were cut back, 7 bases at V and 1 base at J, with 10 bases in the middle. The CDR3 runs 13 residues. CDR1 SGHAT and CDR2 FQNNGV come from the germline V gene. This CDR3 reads CASTLRQNTEAFF. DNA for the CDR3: TGTGCCAGCACCCTAAGACAGAACACTGAAGCTTTCTTT.